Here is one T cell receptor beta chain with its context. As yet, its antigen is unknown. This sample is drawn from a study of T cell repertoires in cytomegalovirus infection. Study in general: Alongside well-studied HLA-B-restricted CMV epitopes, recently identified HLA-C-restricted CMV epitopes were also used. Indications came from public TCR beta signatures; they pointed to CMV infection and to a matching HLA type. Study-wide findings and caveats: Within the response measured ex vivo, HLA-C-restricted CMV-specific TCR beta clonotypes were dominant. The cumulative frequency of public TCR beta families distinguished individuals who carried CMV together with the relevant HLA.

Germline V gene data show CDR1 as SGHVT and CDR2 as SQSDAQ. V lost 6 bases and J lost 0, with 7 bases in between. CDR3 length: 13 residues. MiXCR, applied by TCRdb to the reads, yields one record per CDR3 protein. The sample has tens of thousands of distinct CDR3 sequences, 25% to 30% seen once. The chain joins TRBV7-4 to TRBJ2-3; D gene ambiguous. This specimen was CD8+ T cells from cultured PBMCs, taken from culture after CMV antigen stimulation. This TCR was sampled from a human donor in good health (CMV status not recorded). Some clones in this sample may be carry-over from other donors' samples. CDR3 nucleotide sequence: TGTGCCAGCAGGGCAGCTAGCACAGATACGCAGTATTTT. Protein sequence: CASRAASTDTQYF.